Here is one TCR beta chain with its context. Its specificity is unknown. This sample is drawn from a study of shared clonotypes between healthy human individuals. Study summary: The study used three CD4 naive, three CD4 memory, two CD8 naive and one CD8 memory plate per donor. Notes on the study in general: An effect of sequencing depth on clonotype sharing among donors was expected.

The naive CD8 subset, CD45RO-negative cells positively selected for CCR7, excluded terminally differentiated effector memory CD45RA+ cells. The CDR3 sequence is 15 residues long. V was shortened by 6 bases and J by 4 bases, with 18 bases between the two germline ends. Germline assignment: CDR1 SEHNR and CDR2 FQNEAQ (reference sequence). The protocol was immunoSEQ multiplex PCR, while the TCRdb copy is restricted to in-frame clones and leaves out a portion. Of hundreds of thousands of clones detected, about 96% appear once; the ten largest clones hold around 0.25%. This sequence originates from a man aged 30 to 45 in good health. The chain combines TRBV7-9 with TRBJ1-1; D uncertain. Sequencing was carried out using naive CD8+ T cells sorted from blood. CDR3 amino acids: CASRDRTGIGTEAFF. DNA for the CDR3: TGTGCCAGCAGGGACCGCACGGGTATTGGCACTGAAGCTTTCTTT. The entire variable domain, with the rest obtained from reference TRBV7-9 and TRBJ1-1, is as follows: DTGVSQNPRHKITKRGQNVTFRCDPISEHNRLYWYRQTLGQGPEFLTYFQNEAQLEKSRLLSDRFSAERPKGSFSTLEIQRTEQGDSAMYLCASRDRTGIGTEAFFGQGTRLTVV.